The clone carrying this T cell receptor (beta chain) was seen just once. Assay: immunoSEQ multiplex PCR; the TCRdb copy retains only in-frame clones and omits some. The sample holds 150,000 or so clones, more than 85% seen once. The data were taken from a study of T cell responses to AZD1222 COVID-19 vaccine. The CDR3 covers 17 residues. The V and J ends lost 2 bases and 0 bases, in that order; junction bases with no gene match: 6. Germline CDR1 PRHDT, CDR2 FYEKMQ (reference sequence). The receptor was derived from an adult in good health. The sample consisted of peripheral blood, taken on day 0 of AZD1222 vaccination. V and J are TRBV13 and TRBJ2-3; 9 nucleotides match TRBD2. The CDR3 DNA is TGTGCCAGCAGCTTATCTAGCGGGACTCCTAGCACAGATACGCAGTATTTT. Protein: CASSLSSGTPSTDTQYF.